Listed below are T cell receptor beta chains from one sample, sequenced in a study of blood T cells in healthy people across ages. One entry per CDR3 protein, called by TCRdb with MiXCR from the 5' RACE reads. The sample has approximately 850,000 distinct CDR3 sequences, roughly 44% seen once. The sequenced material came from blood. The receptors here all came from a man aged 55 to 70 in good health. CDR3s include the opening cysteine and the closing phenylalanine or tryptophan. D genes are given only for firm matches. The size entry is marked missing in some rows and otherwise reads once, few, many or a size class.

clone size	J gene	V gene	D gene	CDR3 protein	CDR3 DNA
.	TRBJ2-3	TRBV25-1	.	CASSPWDLSTDTQYF	TGTGCCAGCAGTCCCTGGGACTTAAGCACAGATACGCAGTATTTT
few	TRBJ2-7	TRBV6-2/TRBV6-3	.	CASSPLAEGYEQYF	TGTGCCAGCAGCCCCTTAGCCGAAGGATACGAGCAGTACTTC
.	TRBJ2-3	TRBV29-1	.	CSVSRPGRTTDTQYF	TGCAGCGTTTCGCGGCCGGGAAGGACCACAGATACGCAGTATTTT
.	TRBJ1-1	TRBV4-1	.	CASSPVAVDTEAFF	TGCGCCAGCAGCCCCGTTGCGGTCGACACTGAAGCTTTCTTT
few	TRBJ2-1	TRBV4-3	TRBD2	CASSQSGSGGQNEQFF	TGCGCCAGCAGCCAATCGGGAAGCGGGGGGCAGAATGAGCAGTTCTTC
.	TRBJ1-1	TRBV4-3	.	CASSQVAPPVGTEAFF	TGCGCCAGCAGCCAAGTTGCTCCCCCCGTTGGGACTGAAGCTTTCTTT
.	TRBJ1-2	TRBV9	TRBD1	CASSRRQGNHGYTF	TGTGCCAGCAGCAGACGACAGGGGAACCATGGCTACACCTTC
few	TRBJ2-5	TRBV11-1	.	CASSLIPWPYGETQYF	TGTGCCAGCAGCTTAATTCCCTGGCCCTACGGAGAGACCCAGTACTTC
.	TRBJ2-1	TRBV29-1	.	CSVRSGVYNEQFF	TGCAGCGTGCGCTCCGGTGTTTACAATGAGCAGTTCTTC
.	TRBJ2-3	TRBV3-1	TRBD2	CASSQARPGGFTDTQYF	TGTGCCAGCAGCCAAGCCAGACCGGGGGGTTTCACAGATACGCAGTATTTT
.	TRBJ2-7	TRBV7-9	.	CASSLAQGNEQYF	TGTGCCAGCAGCTTAGCCCAGGGGAACGAGCAGTACTTC